This T cell receptor beta chain emerged from a study of T cell repertoires in ileal Crohn's disease. About the study: Patients had a median approximately 7.2-year disease duration, and roughly 40% were active smokers. Operated complications were stricturing disease (61%) and penetrating disease (around 40%).

CDR1 and CDR2 (germline): SGHDT, YYEEEE. With V trimmed by 4 bases and J by 10 bases, 11 bases remained unmatched. The CDR3 spans 15 residues. Remarks on this clone: The antigen is not known.

Study-wide results and limits: Compared with CD4 T cells, sorted CD8 cells carried more expanded clones.

Repertoires were generated with immunoSEQ multiplex PCR, while TCRdb's copy carries only in-frame clones and drops some. Seen here are roughly 15,000 clones, 70% to 90% observed once, and the top ten hold 9% to 12%. The rearrangement joins TRBV5-6 to TRBJ2-1; TRBD2 matches at 10 bases. The sequence was collected from an adult with Crohn's disease. Sequenced input: ileal tissue. Here the CDR3 DNA reads TGTGCCAGCAGCATCAGCGGGGGGGCGTTTTGGGAGCAGTTCTTC. Encoded protein: CASSISGGAFWEQFF.